This T cell receptor (beta chain) was observed in a study of cytomegalovirus exposure and HLA in healthy donors. General study points: The classifier was said to identify cytomegalovirus status with high specificity and sensitivity.

The length of the CDR3 is 14 residues. V was trimmed by 0 bases and J by 8 bases, leaving 10 bases between them. Germline V lookup: CDR1 SGHVS, CDR2 FQNEAQ. Vbeta (60) and Jbeta (13) primers were used in the PCR. TCRdb keeps only in-frame clones here, not all; method: immunoSEQ multiplex PCR. The data show roughly 140,000 clones, 60% to 80% seen once. About this clone itself: Antigen: not known.

This sequence joins TRBV7-8 and TRBJ1-4; no clear D gene. Sequencing was carried out using PBMCs. This TCR came from a woman aged 25 to 45 in good health and CMV-seronegative. The CDR3: CASSLAPWEEKLFF. In nucleotides, the CDR3 is TGTGCCAGCAGCTTAGCCCCCTGGGAGGAAAAACTGTTTTTT.